The clone carrying this T cell receptor beta chain has a single count. The antigen is not known. The germline gives CDR1 PRHDT, CDR2 FYEKMQ (reference sequence). CDR3 length: 14 amino acids. The ends were cut back, 0 bases at V and 5 bases at J, with 9 bases in the middle. Only in-frame clones appear in the TCRdb table, and some are missing; sequencing was by immunoSEQ multiplex PCR. The repertoire holds some 1,400,000 clones, with roughly 96% as singletons. This sample is part of a study of shared clonotypes between healthy human individuals. The overall study: Each donor's CD4 naive and CD4 memory cells filled three plates apiece, CD8 naive two, and CD8 memory one. Study-wide points: Some naive CD4 clonotypes, 4% to 6%, turned up in common across several donors.

Source material: naive CD4+ T cells sorted from blood. Subset here: CD45RA+ positively selected. The chain links TRBV13 to TRBJ2-3; D is uncertain. This sequence was found in a man younger than 45 in good health. The CDR3 DNA reads as TGTGCCAGCAGCTTAGGCTACCCGGGAGATACGCAGTATTTT. Encoded protein: CASSLGYPGDTQYF.